This T cell receptor beta chain is from a study of vaccination and CD4 T cells after COVID-19. Study context: Post-vaccination samples were procured at a median of 72 days following dose two (range 14 to 241).

The study sequenced cultured CD4+ T cell DNA using the Oncomine TCR Beta short-read assay. Genomic DNA was taken out of cultured CD4+ T cells by extraction. TCRdb re-analysed the PCR reads in MiXCR, keeping a single row per CDR3 protein. This table holds under 9,000 distinct CDR3 sequences, 70% to 80% found once. The CDR3 length is 18 residues. The germline gives CDR1 MNHEY, CDR2 SMNVEV (reference sequence). Trimming shortened V by 5 bases and J by 0 bases, and 20 bases separated the two germline ends. The sample's treatment: roughly nine-day PBMC culture with coronavirus spike peptide pools or control peptides (ViraFEST assay). Harvesting of the unexposed donor's CD4+ T cells predated the COVID-19 pandemic (2011-2018). On this clonotype itself: No antigen is known for it.

The chain links TRBV27 to TRBJ1-5; tentatively, D is TRBD1 (6 bases). The sample was CD4+ T cells from blood, cultured in vitro. The receptor was isolated from a human donor in good health. The CDR3 region is CASSPQAPGAYSNQPQHF. Written as DNA, the CDR3 is TGTGCCAGCAGTCCTCAAGCTCCGGGGGCTTATAGCAATCAGCCCCAGCATTTT.